This TCR beta chain originates from a study of identical twins. This clonotype was seen ten or more times. The CDR3 runs to 14 residues. V was shortened by 3 bases and J by 0 bases, with 9 bases between the two germline ends. CDR1 and CDR2 from the germline V gene are DFQATT and SNEGSKA (reference sequence). TCRdb processed the 5' RACE reads anew with MiXCR; each CDR3 protein has one entry. The sample has about 200,000 distinct CDR3 sequences; less than 10% are singletons. The origin of this receptor is a woman aged 18-30 years in good health. The chain links TRBV20-1 to TRBJ2-1; possible D gene TRBD2, 5 bases. The specimen was memory (CD45RO+) T cells sorted from blood. The CDR3 loop reads CSAREASSYNEQFF. Here the CDR3 DNA reads TGCAGTGCTAGGGAGGCAAGCTCCTACAATGAGCAGTTCTTC.